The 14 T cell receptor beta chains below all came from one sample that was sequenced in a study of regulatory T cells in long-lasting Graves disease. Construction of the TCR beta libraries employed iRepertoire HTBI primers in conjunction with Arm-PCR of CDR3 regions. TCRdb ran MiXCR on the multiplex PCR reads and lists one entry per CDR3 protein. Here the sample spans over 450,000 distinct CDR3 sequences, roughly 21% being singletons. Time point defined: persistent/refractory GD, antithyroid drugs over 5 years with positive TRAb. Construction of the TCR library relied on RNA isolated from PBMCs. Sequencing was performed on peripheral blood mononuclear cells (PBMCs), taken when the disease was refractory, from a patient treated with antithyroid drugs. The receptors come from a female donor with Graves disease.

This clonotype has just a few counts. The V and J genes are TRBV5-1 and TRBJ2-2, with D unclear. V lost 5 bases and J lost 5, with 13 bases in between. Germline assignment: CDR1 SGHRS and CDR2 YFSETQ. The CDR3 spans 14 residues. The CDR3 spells CASRRLPRTGELFF. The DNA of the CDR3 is TGCGCCAGCAGACGCCTCCCCCGAACCGGGGAGCTGTTTTTT.

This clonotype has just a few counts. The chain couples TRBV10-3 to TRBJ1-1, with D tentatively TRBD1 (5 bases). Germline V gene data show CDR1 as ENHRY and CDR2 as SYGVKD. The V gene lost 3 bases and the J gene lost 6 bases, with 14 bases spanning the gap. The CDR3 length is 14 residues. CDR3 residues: CAISDPKVGAEAFF. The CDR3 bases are TGTGCCATCAGTGACCCTAAGGTGGGGGCTGAAGCTTTCTTT.

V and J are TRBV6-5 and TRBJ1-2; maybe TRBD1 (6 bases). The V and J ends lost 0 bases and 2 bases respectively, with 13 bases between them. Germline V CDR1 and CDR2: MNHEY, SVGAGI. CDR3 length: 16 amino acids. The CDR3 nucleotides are TGTGCCAGCAGTTACTCCCTTACGGGGGCGAACTATGGCTACACCTTC. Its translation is CASSYSLTGANYGYTF.

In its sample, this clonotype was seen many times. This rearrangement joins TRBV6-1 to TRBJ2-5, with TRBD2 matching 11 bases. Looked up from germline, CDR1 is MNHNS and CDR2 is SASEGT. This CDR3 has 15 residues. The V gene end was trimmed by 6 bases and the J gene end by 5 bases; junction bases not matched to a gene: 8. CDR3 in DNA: TGTGCCAGCAGCTCCGGGACTAGCGGCCTGGAGACCCAGTACTTC. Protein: CASSSGTSGLETQYF.

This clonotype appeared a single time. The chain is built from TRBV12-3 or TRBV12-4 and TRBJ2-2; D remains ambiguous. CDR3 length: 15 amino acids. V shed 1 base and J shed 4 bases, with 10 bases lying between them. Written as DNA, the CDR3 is TGTGCCAGCAGTTTAGAGGCCTGGATCACCGGGGAGCTGTTTTTT. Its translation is CASSLEAWITGELFF.

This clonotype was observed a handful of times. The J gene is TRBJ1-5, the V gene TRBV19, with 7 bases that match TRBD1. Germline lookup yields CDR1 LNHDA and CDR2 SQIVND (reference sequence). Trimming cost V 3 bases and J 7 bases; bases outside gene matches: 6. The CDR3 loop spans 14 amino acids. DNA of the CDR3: TGTGCCAGTAGTATCCTGTCAGGGGGACAGCCCCAGCATTTT. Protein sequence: CASSILSGGQPQHF.

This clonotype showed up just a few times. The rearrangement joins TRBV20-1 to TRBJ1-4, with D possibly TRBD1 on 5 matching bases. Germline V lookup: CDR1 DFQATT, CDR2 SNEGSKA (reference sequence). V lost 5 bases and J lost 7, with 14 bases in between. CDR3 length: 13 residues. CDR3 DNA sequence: TGCAGTGCTCCGGGGCACCAATTTGAAAAACTGTTTTTT. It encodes CSAPGHQFEKLFF.

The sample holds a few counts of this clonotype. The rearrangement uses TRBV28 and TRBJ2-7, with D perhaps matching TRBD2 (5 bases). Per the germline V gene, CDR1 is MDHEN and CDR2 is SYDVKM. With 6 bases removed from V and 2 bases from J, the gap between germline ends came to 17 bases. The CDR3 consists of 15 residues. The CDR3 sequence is CASSSYSGRAYEQYF. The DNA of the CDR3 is TGTGCCAGCAGCTCCTATAGTGGGAGAGCCTACGAGCAGTACTTC.

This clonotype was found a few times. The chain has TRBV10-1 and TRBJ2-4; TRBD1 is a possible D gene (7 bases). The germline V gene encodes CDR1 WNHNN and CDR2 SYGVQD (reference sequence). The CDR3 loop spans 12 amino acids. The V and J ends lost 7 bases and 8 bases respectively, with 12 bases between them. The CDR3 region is CASNQGGYIQYF. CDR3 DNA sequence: TGCGCCAGCAATCAGGGGGGATACATTCAGTACTTC.

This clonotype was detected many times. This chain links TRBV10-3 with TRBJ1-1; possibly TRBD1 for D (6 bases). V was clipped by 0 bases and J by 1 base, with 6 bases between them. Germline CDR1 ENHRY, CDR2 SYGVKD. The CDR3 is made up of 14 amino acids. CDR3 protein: CAISESGQNTEAFF. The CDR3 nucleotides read TGTGCCATCAGTGAGTCGGGACAGAACACTGAAGCTTTCTTT.

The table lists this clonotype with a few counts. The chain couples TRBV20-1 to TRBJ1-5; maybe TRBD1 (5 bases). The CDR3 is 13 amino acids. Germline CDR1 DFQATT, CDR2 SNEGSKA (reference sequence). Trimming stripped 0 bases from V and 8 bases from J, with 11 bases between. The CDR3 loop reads CSAREGDGKPQHF. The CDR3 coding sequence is TGCAGTGCTAGAGAGGGGGACGGGAAGCCCCAGCATTTT.

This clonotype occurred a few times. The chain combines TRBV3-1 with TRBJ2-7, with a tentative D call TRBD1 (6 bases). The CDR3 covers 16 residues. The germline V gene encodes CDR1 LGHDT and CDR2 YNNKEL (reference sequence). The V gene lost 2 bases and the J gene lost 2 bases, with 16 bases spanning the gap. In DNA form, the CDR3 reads TGTGCCAGCAGCCAAAAACCCCTAGGACAGACCTACGAGCAGTACTTC. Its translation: CASSQKPLGQTYEQYF.

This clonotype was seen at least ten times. The CDR3 here is CASSDIDGYTF. CDR3 nucleotide sequence: TGTGCCAGCAGTGATATCGATGGCTACACCTTC. The rearrangement uses TRBV2 and TRBJ1-2; D unresolved. CDR1 is SNHLY, CDR2 FYNNEI, per germline. This CDR3 is built from 11 residues. The germline V and J ends were trimmed by 3 bases and 6 bases, with 5 bases remaining between them.

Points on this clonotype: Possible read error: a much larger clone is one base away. CDR3: CASSEQGRHGYTF. Here the CDR3 DNA reads TGTGCCAGCAGTGAACAGGGGAGGCATGGCTACACCTTC. The V and J genes are TRBV27 and TRBJ1-2, with 7 bases fitting TRBD1. The CDR3 is made up of 13 amino acids. After removal of 5 bases from V and 6 bases from J, the junction contained 6 bases not matched to a gene. The germline V gene encodes CDR1 MNHEY and CDR2 SMNVEV (reference sequence).